This T cell receptor beta chain was profiled in a study of T cell responses to AZD1222 COVID-19 vaccine. The CDR3 has 16 amino acids. Germline CDR1 reads MDHEN; CDR2 reads SYDVKM. Unmatched junction bases numbered 9, after V lost 4 bases and J lost 2 bases. Concerning this clone: Its antigen is unidentified.

Study-level results: Targets within unmutated variant regions were reportedly found for nearly half of spike-specific TCRs. Females made up more of the donors, who were largely white British, and clonal diversity may have come out too low. Just five to seven AZD1222 recipients tested seropositive at baseline. When two AZD1222 doses had been given, Spike-specific TCR breadth and depth rose.

Method: immunoSEQ multiplex PCR; TCRdb's copy keeps in-frame clones and lacks some. The sample lists around 200,000 clones, roughly 91% occurring once. The sequence was collected from an adult who received the AZD1222 COVID-19 vaccine. The material was peripheral blood, obtained 28 days after the second AZD1222 dose. The chain uses TRBV28 and TRBJ2-7; 9 bases are shared with TRBD1. The DNA of the CDR3 is TGTGCCAGCAGTTACGCGGGGAGGGACAGGGCCTACGAGCAGTACTTC. The encoded protein is CASSYAGRDRAYEQYF.